This paragraph covers one T cell receptor (beta chain) sequence. The data are from a study of CD8 T cells in Susac syndrome. After extraction with the RNeasy kit, about 0.45 to 1 ug of the RNA was reverse transcribed using random hexamers. One entry per CDR3 protein results from TCRdb running MiXCR on the immunoSEQ multiplex PCR reads. This repertoire shows approximately 70,000 distinct CDR3 sequences, roughly 95% found once; its top ten account for more than 0.09%. This TCR was sampled from a human donor with multiple sclerosis. Sequencing used CD4+ T cells from PBMCs.

CDR3 residues: CASSLDLTRWWSDTQYF. The CDR3 bases are TGTGCCAGCAGCTTAGACTTAACTAGATGGTGGAGCGATACGCAGTATTTT. The gene calls are TRBV7-9 and TRBJ2-3, with D possibly matching TRBD2 (5 bases). V lost 1 base, J lost 6 bases, and 20 bases lay in between. The CDR3 contains 17 residues. Germline assignment: CDR1 SEHNR and CDR2 FQNEAQ (reference sequence).